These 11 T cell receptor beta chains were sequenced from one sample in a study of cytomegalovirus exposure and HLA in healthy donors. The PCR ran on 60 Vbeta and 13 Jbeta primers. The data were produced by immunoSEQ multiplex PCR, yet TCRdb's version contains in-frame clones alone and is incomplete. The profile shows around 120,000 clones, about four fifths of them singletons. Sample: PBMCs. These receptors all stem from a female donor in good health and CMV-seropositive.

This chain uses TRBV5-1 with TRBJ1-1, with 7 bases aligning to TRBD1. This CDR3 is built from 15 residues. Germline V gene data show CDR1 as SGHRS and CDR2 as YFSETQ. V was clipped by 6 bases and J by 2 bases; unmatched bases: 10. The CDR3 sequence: CASTPTGSRNTEAFF. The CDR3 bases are TGCGCCAGCACTCCGACAGGGTCCCGAAACACTGAAGCTTTCTTT.

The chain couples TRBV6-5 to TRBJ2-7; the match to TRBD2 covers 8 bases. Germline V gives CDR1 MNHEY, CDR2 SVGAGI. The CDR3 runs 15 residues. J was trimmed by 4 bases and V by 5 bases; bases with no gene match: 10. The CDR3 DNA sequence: TGTGCCAGCAGTCCCATCAGCGGGGGTCTTTACGAGCAGTACTTC. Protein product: CASSPISGGLYEQYF.

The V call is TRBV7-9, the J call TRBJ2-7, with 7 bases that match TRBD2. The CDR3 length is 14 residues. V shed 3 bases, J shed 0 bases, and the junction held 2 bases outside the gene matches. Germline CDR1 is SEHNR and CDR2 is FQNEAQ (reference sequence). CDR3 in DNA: TGTGCCAGCAGCTTCGGGGGGAGCTCCTACGAGCAGTACTTC. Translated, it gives CASSFGGSSYEQYF.

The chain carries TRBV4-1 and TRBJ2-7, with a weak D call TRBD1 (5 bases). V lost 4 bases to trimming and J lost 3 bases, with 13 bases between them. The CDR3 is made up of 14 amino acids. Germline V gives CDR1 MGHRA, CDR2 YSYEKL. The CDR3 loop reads CASSPRVAGYEQYF. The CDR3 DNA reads TGCGCCAGCAGCCCCAGGGTGGCCGGCTACGAGCAGTACTTC.

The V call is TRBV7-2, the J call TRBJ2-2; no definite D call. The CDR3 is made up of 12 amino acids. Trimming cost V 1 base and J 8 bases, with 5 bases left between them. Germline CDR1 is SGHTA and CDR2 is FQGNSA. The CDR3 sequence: CASSLGAGELFF. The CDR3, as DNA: TGTGCCAGCAGCTTAGGGGCTGGGGAGCTGTTTTTT.

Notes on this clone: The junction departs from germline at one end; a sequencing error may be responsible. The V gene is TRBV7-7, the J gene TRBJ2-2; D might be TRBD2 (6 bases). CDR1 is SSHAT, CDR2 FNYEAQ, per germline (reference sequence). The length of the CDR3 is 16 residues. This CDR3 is CASSLISGENTGELFF. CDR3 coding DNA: TGTGCTAGCAGCCTCATTTCGGGGGAAAACACCGGGGAGCTGTTTTTT.

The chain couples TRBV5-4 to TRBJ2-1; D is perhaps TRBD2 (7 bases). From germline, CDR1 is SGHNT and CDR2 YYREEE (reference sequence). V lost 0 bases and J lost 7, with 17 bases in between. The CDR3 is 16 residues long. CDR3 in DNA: TGTGCCAGCAGCTTGGAGGCGGGGGCCCTGGGGAATGAGCAGTTCTTC. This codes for CASSLEAGALGNEQFF.

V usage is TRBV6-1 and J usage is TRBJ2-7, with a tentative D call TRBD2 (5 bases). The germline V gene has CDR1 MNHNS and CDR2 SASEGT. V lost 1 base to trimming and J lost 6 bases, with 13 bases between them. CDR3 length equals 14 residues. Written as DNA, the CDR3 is TGTGCCAGCAGTGAAGTCGCAGAGGGCCTCGAGCAGTACTTC. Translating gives CASSEVAEGLEQYF.

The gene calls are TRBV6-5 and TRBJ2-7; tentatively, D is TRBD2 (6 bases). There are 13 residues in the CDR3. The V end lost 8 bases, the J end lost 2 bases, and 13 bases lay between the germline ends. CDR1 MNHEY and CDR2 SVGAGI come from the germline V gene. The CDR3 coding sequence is TGTGCCAGCCGTAGCGGCCTTACCTACGAGCAGTACTTC. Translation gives CASRSGLTYEQYF.

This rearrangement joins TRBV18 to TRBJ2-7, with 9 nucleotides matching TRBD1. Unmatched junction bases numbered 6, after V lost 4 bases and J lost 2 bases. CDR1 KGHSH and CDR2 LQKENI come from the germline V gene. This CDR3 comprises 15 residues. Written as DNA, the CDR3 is TGTGCCAGCTCACTGGGGACAGGGAGTGCCTACGAGCAGTACTTC. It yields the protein CASSLGTGSAYEQYF.

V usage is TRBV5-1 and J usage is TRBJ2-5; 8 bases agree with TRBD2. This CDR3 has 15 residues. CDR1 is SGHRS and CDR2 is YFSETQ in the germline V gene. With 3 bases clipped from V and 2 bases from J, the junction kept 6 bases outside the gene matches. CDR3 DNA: TGCGCCAGCAGCTCAACCGGGACTAGACAAGAGACCCAGTACTTC. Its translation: CASSSTGTRQETQYF.